This T cell receptor beta chain stems from a study of T cells after yellow fever vaccination. This clonotype showed up just a few times. V was pared by 0 bases and J by 8 bases, with 13 bases between. The V gene's germline CDR1 is LGHNA and CDR2 YNFKEQ. This CDR3 is built from 14 residues. TCRdb reprocessed the 5' RACE reads via MiXCR and lists one record per CDR3 protein. Among a few hundred thousand distinct CDR3 sequences listed, about a sixth were seen once. The chain links TRBV4-2 to TRBJ1-2; TRBD1 is a possible D gene (5 bases). Sequencing used PBMCs, obtained around 5 days after the first yellow fever vaccination. This TCR was sampled from a man aged 18 to 30 who received the YFV17D yellow fever vaccine. The CDR3 here is CASSQDNSRAGYTF. DNA of the CDR3: TGTGCCAGCAGCCAAGATAACAGCAGGGCCGGCTACACCTTC.